Listed here are 11 T cell receptor beta chains from one sample, sequenced in a study of T cell clonality in common variable immunodeficiency. The protocol was immunoSEQ multiplex PCR, while the TCRdb copy is restricted to in-frame clones and leaves out a portion. The specimen has more than 30,000 clones, none found just once. Sequenced: peripheral blood mononuclear cells. These receptors all come from a person aged 18 to 70 in good health.

The sample holds many counts of this clone. The sequenced fragment ends 3 residues before the CDR3 boundary, so the rest is inferred from the germline J gene. The rearrangement uses TRBV4-2 and TRBJ2-6; 8 bases are shared with TRBD2. This CDR3 has 19 residues. V trimming: 1 base; J trimming: 0 bases; junction bases outside the gene matches: 8. Germline assignment: CDR1 LGHNA and CDR2 YNFKEQ. CDR3 DNA (partial): TGTGCCAGCAGCCAAGGTCGTACTAGCGGAGCCTCTGGGGCCAACGTC. Its protein is CASSQGRTSGASGANV. The CDR3 in its entirety is CASSQGRTSGASGANVLTF.

This clone came up many times. The CDR3 end is not reached by the read, which stops 3 residues before it; the germline J gene fills it in. The V call is TRBV16, the J call TRBJ1-4, with D tentatively TRBD1 (6 bases). Germline CDR1 reads KGHSY; CDR2 reads FQNENV. The V gene lost 3 bases and the J gene lost 4 bases, with 9 bases spanning the gap. The CDR3 covers 14 residues. The CDR3 loop reads CASSHNRVNEKLFF. CDR3 DNA (partial): TGTGCCAGCAGCCATAACAGGGTTAATGAAAAA.

This clone was detected many times. The read ends 3 residues early relative to the CDR3; the germline J gene fills the gap. V usage is TRBV11-1 and J usage is TRBJ2-3, with 10 positions matching TRBD2. V shed 5 bases, J shed 3 bases, and the junction held 5 bases outside the gene matches. CDR1 and CDR2 (germline): SGHAT, FQDESV (reference sequence). The CDR3 runs 15 residues. The sequenced CDR3 bases are TGTGCCAGCAGCCCTAGCGGGAGCGAGACAGATACG. It specifies CASSPSGSETDT. The whole CDR3 reads CASSPSGSETDTQYF. Full variable domain (outside the CDR3, taken from reference TRBV11-1 and TRBJ2-3): EAEVAQSPRYKITEKSQAVAFWCDPISGHATLYWYRQILGQGPELLVQFQDESVVDDSQLPKDRFSAERLKGVDSTLKIQPAELGDSAMYLCASSPSGSETDTQYFGPGTRLTVL.

This clone has at least ten counts. The CDR3 is cut off 3 residues early in the read; its end comes from the germline J gene. V usage is TRBV20-1 and J usage is TRBJ1-2, with D possibly TRBD1 on 6 matching bases. CDR3 length: 14 residues. CDR1 and CDR2 (germline): DFQATT, SNEGSKA (reference sequence). Trimming removed 2 bases from V and 4 bases from J, with 14 bases in between. CDR3 loop: CSARPPDRSYGYTF. The part of the CDR3 DNA that was read is TGCAGTGCTAGACCCCCTGACAGGTCCTATGGC.

This clone was seen at least ten times. The missing CDR3 end, 3 residues past where the read stops, is filled in from the germline J gene. The gene calls are TRBV7-9 and TRBJ2-7; 7 bases line up with TRBD1. CDR3 size: 12 residues. Unmatched junction bases numbered 4, after V lost 5 bases and J lost 6 bases. CDR1 is SEHNR and CDR2 is FQNEAQ in the germline V gene (reference sequence). CDR3 in amino acids: CASSAGGGEQYF. The CDR3 DNA, read in part, is TGTGCCAGCAGCGCAGGGGGTGGCGAG.

This clone was seen ten or more times. From the germline J gene comes the end of the CDR3, since the read stops 3 residues before it. V and J are TRBV4-2 and TRBJ2-7; D gene uncertain. The CDR3 contains 15 residues. The V end was cut by 1 base, the J end by 3 bases, with 13 bases between. Germline CDR1 and CDR2: LGHNA and YNFKEQ. The CDR3 reads CASSQGTAPHYEQYF. The covered CDR3 bases are TGTGCCAGCAGCCAAGGTACAGCACCACACTACGAG.

The sample holds many counts of this clone. The CDR3 extends 3 residues past the end of the read, so its final part is completed from the germline J gene. This chain uses TRBV2 with TRBJ1-6; unclear D gene. From germline, CDR1 is SNHLY and CDR2 FYNNEI. Trimming left V 3 bases short and J 5 bases short, with 11 bases between. The length of the CDR3 is 15 residues. This CDR3 reads CASSELRRDNSPLHF. Incomplete CDR3 DNA: TGTGCCAGCAGTGAGTTACGGCGGGATAATTCACCC.

This clone was recorded at least ten times. The CDR3 end lies 3 residues beyond the end of the read and is filled in from the germline J gene. The chain links TRBV28 to TRBJ2-1; TRBD1 or TRBD2 may be the D gene (5 bases each). The CDR3 is made up of 14 amino acids. The ends were cut back, 7 bases at V and 9 bases at J, with 19 bases in the middle. The germline V gene encodes CDR1 MDHEN and CDR2 SYDVKM. The CDR3 sequence: CASNLEGRRGEQFF. Partial CDR3 DNA: TGTGCCAGCAACCTTGAGGGGCGGCGAGGTGAG. Full variable domain (remainder filled in from reference TRBV28 and TRBJ2-1): DVKVTQSSRYLVKRTGEKVFLECVQDMDHENMFWYRQDPGLGLRLIYFSYDVKMKEKGDIPEGYSVSREKKERFSLILESASTNQTSMYLCASNLEGRRGEQFFGPGTRLTVL.

In its sample, this clone was seen many times. The CDR3 goes on 3 residues after the read ends, and that part is filled in from the germline J gene. The chain joins TRBV5-5 to TRBJ2-7; the match to TRBD1 covers 11 bases. Germline V gives CDR1 SGHKS, CDR2 YYEKEE (reference sequence). CDR3 length equals 14 residues. V lost 4 bases to trimming and J lost 3 bases; unmatched junction nucleotides: 3. The covered CDR3 bases are TGTGCCAGCAGCATCGGGACAGGGGGCTACGAG. Protein: CASSIGTGGYE. The whole CDR3 sequence reads CASSIGTGGYEQYF.

Many counts were recorded for this clone. The read terminates 3 residues ahead of where the CDR3 ends, so the germline J gene completes it. The chain uses TRBV6-2 or TRBV6-3 and TRBJ2-7; no clear D. Germline CDR1 and CDR2: MNHEY and SVGEGT. The CDR3 sequence is 15 residues long. V was trimmed by 0 bases and J by 3 bases, leaving 12 bases between them. The CDR3 loop reads CASSYSAALDYEQYF. The CDR3 bases that were read are TGTGCCAGCAGTTACTCGGCGGCCCTCGACTACGAG.

Many counts were recorded for this clone. The read terminates 3 residues before the CDR3 end, so the remaining end is supplied by the germline J gene. J is TRBJ2-1 and V is TRBV10-1; 8 bases align to TRBD2. Germline CDR1 WNHNN, CDR2 SYGVQD (reference sequence). The CDR3 runs 18 residues. Germline trimming cut 3 bases from V and 9 bases from J; bases unmatched to any gene: 19. The part of the CDR3 DNA that was read is TGCGCCAGCAGTGATCTCCGGGGCTACCTAAGTCGGGGGGGTGAG. It is translated as CASSDLRGYLSRGGE. The full CDR3 sequence reads CASSDLRGYLSRGGEQFF.